Reported below is one TCR beta chain. The antigen remains unidentified. This entry belongs to a study of T cell responses to AZD1222 COVID-19 vaccine. The study's findings and limits: The donors showed a predominance of white British ancestry and of females, with possible underestimation of clonal diversity.

Some clones are missing from TCRdb's copy, which holds only in-frame ones; the method was immunoSEQ multiplex PCR. The repertoire has some 160,000 clones, roughly 87% of them found once; the top ten carry around 1%. CDR3 length: 13 residues. Trimming pared 9 bases from V and 4 bases from J, leaving 9 bases between. Germline loops: CDR1 KGHDR, CDR2 SFDVKD. The source is an adult who received the AZD1222 COVID-19 vaccine. The gene calls are TRBV24-1 and TRBJ1-6; a possible D gene is TRBD1 (5 bases). The source was peripheral blood, collected 28 days after the second AZD1222 dose. CDR3 sequence (DNA): TGTGCCACCCGGGACCAATATAATTCACCCCTCCACTTT. This gives the protein CATRDQYNSPLHF.